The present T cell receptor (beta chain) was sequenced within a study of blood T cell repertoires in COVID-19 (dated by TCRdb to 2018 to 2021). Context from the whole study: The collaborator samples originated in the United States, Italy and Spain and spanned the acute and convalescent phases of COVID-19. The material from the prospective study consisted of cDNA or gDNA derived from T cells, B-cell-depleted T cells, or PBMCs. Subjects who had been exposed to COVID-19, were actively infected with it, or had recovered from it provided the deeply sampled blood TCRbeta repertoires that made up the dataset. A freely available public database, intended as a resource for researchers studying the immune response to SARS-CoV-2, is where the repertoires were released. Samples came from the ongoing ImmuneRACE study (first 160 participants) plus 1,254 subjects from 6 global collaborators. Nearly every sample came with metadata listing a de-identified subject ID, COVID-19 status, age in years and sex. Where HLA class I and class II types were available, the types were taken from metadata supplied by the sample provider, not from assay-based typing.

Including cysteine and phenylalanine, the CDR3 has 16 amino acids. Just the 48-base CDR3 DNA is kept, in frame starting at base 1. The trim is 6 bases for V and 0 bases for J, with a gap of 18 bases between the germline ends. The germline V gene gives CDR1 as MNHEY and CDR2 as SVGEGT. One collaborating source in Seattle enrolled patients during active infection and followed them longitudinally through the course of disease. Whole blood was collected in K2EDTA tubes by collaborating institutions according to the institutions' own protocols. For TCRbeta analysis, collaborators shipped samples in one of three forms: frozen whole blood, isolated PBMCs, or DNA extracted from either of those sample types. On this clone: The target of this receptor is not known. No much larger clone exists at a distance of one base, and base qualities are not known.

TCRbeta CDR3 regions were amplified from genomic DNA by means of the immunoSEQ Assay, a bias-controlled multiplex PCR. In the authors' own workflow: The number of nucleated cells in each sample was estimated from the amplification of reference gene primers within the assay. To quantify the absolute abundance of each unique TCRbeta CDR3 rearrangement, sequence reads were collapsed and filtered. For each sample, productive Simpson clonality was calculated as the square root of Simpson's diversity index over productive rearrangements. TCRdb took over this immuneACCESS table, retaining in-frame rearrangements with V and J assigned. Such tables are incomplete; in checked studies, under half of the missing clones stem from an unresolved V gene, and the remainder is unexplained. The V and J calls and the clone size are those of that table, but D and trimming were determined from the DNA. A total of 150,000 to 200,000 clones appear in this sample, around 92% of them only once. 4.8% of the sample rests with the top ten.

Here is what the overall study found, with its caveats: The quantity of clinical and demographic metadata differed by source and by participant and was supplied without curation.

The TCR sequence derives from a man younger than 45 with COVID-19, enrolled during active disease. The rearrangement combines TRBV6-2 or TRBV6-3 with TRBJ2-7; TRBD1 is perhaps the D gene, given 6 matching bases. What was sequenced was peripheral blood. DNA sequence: TGTGCCAGCAGCCGAACACCGGGACAATCCTCCTACGAGCAGTACTTC. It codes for CASSRTPGQSSYEQYF.